What follows are 3 T cell receptor beta chains derived from one specimen sequenced in a study. TCRdb re-derived calls from the 5' RACE reads in MiXCR, one entry per CDR3 protein. The sample consists of approximately 10,000 distinct CDR3 sequences, around 25% of them appearing once. Treg sorting used a CD4+CD25+CD127-/low gate. Sequenced sample: Tregs sorted from blood. The receptors here all came from a female donor with breast cancer.

In the case of this clonotype: It may be a read error: a sequence one base away is much more abundant. The conserved phenylalanine or tryptophan normally closing the CDR3 is absent here, so this likely arose from a read error. J is TRBJ2-1 and V is TRBV5-1, with unresolved D. With 5 bases removed from V and 8 bases from J, the gap between germline ends came to 11 bases. CDR1 and CDR2 (germline): SGHRS, YFSETQ. This CDR3 contains 12 residues. As DNA, the CDR3 is TGCGCCAGCAGGACGGGTCCGGATGAGCAGTTCGTC. Translation: CASRTGPDEQFV.

This clonotype is medium-sized by share. V gene TRBV6-2 or TRBV6-3 combines with J gene TRBJ2-2; TRBD2 matches 7 bases. Germline V gene data show CDR1 as MNHEY and CDR2 as SVGEGT. V shed 0 bases and J 6 bases; nucleotides not matched to a gene: 10. This CDR3 is built from 17 residues. DNA for the CDR3: TGTGCCAGCAGTTACTCCCCGGGAGGACTGGAGGCCGGGGAGCTGTTTTTT. It yields the protein CASSYSPGGLEAGELFF.

Notes on this clonotype: Given a much more abundant clone one base away, this may be a read error. In DNA form, the CDR3 reads TGCGCCAGCAGCCCGAACGCTGGGGTCTCCAACGAGCAGTACTTC. Translation gives CASSPNAGVSNEQYF. The chain couples TRBV5-1 to TRBJ2-7, with D unclear. The germline gives CDR1 SGHRS, CDR2 YFSETQ. This CDR3 is built from 15 residues.